This T cell receptor (beta chain) stems from a study of T cells in Graves' hyperthyroidism and ophthalmopathy. The source of the PBMCs was more than 9.5 ml of fresh peripheral blood. The germline gives CDR1 MNHNS, CDR2 SASEGT. The CDR3 is 15 amino acids. With 2 bases removed from V and 9 bases from J, the gap between germline ends came to 17 bases. RNA transcripts gave rise to amplified TCR beta CDR3 regions. The TCR CDR3 first-round RT-PCR relied on the HTBI primer set. TCRdb reanalysed the multiplex PCR reads using MiXCR and keeps one entry per CDR3 protein. The table has approximately 640,000 distinct CDR3 sequences, around 15% seen once; the top ten hold 3.8%.

This TCR was sampled from a woman in her twenties or thirties with Graves' hyperthyroidism. The J gene is TRBJ1-5, the V gene TRBV6-1, with D tentatively TRBD1 (5 bases). Input material: blood. The CDR3 region has the DNA TGTGCCAGCAGTGAAACCCTGGGGGGTATTGCGCCCCAGCATTTT. Its protein is CASSETLGGIAPQHF.